The entry below describes one TCR beta chain. The target of this receptor is not known. It has no much larger one-base neighbor in the sample; base qualities were not kept. One collaborating source in Seattle enrolled patients during active infection and followed them longitudinally through the course of disease. Whole blood was collected in K2EDTA tubes by collaborating institutions according to the institutions' own protocols. For TCRbeta analysis, collaborators shipped samples as frozen whole blood, isolated PBMCs, or DNA extracted from either of those sample types. CDR1 and CDR2, looked up from the germline V gene, are SGDLS and YYNGEE. The cysteine opens and the phenylalanine closes a CDR3 of 17 amino acids. Only CDR3 DNA is held: 51 bases, read in frame from base 1. V ends up 4 bases short and J 10 bases short, with an unmatched junction base count of 17. The sample originates from a study of blood T cell repertoires in COVID-19 (dated by TCRdb to about 2020). Background on the whole study: Samples covering the acute and convalescent phases of COVID-19 were provided by collaborators in the United States, Italy and Spain. Sample metadata almost always included a de-identified subject ID, COVID-19 status, age in years and sex. The dataset comprised deeply sampled blood TCRbeta repertoires from subjects exposed to, actively infected with, or recovered from COVID-19. The repertoires were released in a freely available public database meant as a resource for research on the immune response to SARS-CoV-2. The material from the prospective study consisted of cDNA or gDNA derived from T cells, B-cell-depleted T cells, or PBMCs. Samples came from the ongoing ImmuneRACE study (first 160 participants) plus 1,254 subjects from 6 global collaborators. Where available, HLA class I and class II types were taken from metadata supplied by the sample provider and were not determined by assay-based typing.

Points the paper makes about the study in general: How much clinical and demographic metadata was included differed by source and by participant, and the metadata was provided uncurated.

The immunoSEQ Assay, a bias-controlled multiplex PCR, was used to amplify TCRbeta CDR3 regions from genomic DNA. Per the authors' processing: Within the assay, amplification of reference gene primers was used to estimate how many nucleated cells each sample contained. To quantify the absolute abundance of each unique TCRbeta CDR3 rearrangement, sequence reads were collapsed and filtered. For each sample, productive Simpson clonality was calculated by taking the square root of Simpson's diversity index across productive rearrangements. This immuneACCESS table, as held by TCRdb, lists in-frame sequences with V and J called but not all clones. Of the missing ones, under half trace to an unresolved V gene in checked studies; the others have no known cause. Clone size and V and J calls were adopted from that table, with D and trimming inferred from the DNA. For this sample the table gives under 550,000 clones, of which around nine tenths were detected only once. The top ten hold about 0.91% of the sample.

The clonotype comes from a man aged 18 to 35 with COVID-19, enrolled during active disease. The sequencing sample was made of peripheral blood. The chain uses TRBV9 and TRBJ2-1; 10 central nucleotides agree with TRBD2. The CDR3 is CASSPYGLGTSEVEQFF. The sequence in DNA is TGTGCCAGCAGCCCCTACGGGCTAGGGACTAGCGAGGTCGAGCAGTTCTTC.